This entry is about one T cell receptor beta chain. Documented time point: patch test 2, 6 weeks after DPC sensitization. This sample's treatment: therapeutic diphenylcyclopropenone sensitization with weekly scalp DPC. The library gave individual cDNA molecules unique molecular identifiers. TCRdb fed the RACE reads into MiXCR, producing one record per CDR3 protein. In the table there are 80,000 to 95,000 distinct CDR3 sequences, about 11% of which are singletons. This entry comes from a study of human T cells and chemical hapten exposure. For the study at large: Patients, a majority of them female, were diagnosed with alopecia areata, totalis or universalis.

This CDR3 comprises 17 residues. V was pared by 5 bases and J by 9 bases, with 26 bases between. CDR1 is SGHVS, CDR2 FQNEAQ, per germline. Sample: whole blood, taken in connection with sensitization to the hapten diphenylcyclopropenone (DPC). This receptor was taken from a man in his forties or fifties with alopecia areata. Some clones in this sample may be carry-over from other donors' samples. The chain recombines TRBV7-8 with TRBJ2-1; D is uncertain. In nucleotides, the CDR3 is TGTGCCAGCAGCCTAAACCCAGCAGCCCCTGAGTCGGGTGAGCAGTTCTTC. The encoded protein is CASSLNPAAPESGEQFF.